A selection of T cell receptor beta chains follows, all from one sample in a study of human T cells and chemical hapten exposure. TCRdb processed the RACE reads anew with MiXCR; each CDR3 protein has one entry. Of roughly 71,000 distinct CDR3 sequences listed, about 6% are singletons. The sample taken for sequencing was whole blood. These receptors were collected from a female donor in good health. Some clones in this sample may be carry-over from other donors' samples. The CDR3 runs from the conserved cysteine through the conserved F or W. Each record gives: clone size, D gene, J gene, V gene, CDR3 protein, CDR3 DNA. A D gene is named only where the DNA matches it firmly. For some rows the clone size is stated as once, few or many, or as a class when expanded; others skip it.

few TRBD2 TRBJ2-3 TRBV5-4 CASSSGLAGMGDTQYF TGTGCCAGCAGCTCCGGACTAGCGGGAATGGGGGATACGCAGTATTTT
many . TRBJ2-7 TRBV12-3/TRBV12-4 CASSPTLGGGMAYEQYF TGTGCCAGCAGTCCGACCCTAGGGGGGGGCATGGCCTACGAGCAGTACTTC
few . TRBJ2-3 TRBV7-3 CASSLNGKEADTQYF TGTGCCAGCAGCTTAAACGGGAAGGAGGCAGATACGCAGTATTTT
many . TRBJ1-5 TRBV2 CASTGGSNQPQHF TGTGCCAGCACCGGCGGGAGCAATCAGCCCCAGCATTTT
. . TRBJ2-5 TRBV6-2/TRBV6-3 CASSSSLAQETQYF TGTGCCAGCAGCTCCTCTTTGGCCCAAGAGACCCAGTACTTC
. . TRBJ2-1 TRBV28 CASRGWDRSLSNEQFF TGTGCCAGCAGGGGTTGGGACCGCAGTCTTAGCAATGAGCAGTTCTTC
many TRBD1 TRBJ1-1 TRBV11-2 CASSLDGTGYTEAFF TGTGCCAGCAGCTTAGATGGGACAGGTTACACTGAAGCTTTCTTT
many . TRBJ2-4 TRBV12-3/TRBV12-4 CASSLALRDIQYF TGTGCCAGCAGTTTAGCCCTTCGGGACATTCAGTACTTC
many TRBD2 TRBJ2-7 TRBV18 CASSPGTSDYEQYF TGTGCCAGCTCACCCGGGACTAGCGATTACGAGCAGTACTTC
many . TRBJ1-1 TRBV3-1 CASSQGQGRTEAFF TGTGCCAGCAGCCAAGGGCAGGGGAGGACTGAAGCTTTCTTT
many TRBD2 TRBJ2-5 TRBV30 CVATGGQKETQYF TGTGTGGCAACGGGAGGGCAAAAAGAGACCCAGTACTTC
many . TRBJ1-1 TRBV7-2 CASSPRGRFNTEAFF TGTGCCAGCAGCCCCAGGGGAAGATTCAACACTGAAGCTTTCTTT
. TRBD2 TRBJ2-1 TRBV6-5 CASRGTSGNEQFF TGTGCCAGCAGGGGGACTAGCGGCAATGAGCAGTTCTTC
. TRBD1 TRBJ1-1 TRBV9 CASSVGQASNTEAFF TGTGCCAGCAGCGTCGGACAGGCTTCGAACACTGAAGCTTTCTTT
. . TRBJ2-7 TRBV6-4 CASRDAESYEQYF TGTGCCAGCAGGGATGCGGAATCCTACGAGCAGTACTTC
. . TRBJ2-4 TRBV20-1 CSARKTRFRNIQYF TGCAGTGCTAGGAAAACTAGGTTTAGAAACATTCAGTACTTC
. . TRBJ2-3 TRBV2 CASSPSADTQYF TGTGCCAGCAGTCCCTCGGCAGATACGCAGTATTTT
. TRBD2 TRBJ2-7 TRBV28 CASTLAGGVYEQYF TGTGCCAGCACTTTAGCGGGAGGTGTGTACGAGCAGTACTTC
many . TRBJ1-5 TRBV12-3/TRBV12-4 CASSLTGLFSNQPQHF TGTGCCAGCAGTCTGACAGGTCTTTTTAGCAATCAGCCCCAGCATTTT
many . TRBJ2-3 TRBV5-5 CASSFQGIGDTQYF TGTGCCAGCAGCTTTCAGGGGATAGGGGATACGCAGTATTTT
. . TRBJ1-2 TRBV6-1 CASSEADTYGYTF TGTGCCAGCAGTGAAGCGGACACTTATGGCTACACCTTC
. . TRBJ2-3 TRBV18 CASSPDLADTQYF TGTGCCAGCTCACCAGACTTAGCAGATACGCAGTATTTT
many TRBD2 TRBJ2-5 TRBV28 CASSLMTSGGGETQYF TGTGCCAGCAGTTTGATGACTAGCGGAGGGGGAGAGACCCAGTACTTC
few . TRBJ2-3 TRBV9 CASSLSSFTDTQYF TGTGCCAGCAGCCTTTCATCATTCACAGATACGCAGTATTTT
many TRBD2 TRBJ2-5 TRBV10-3 CAISETSAQETQYF TGTGCCATCAGTGAGACTAGCGCCCAAGAGACCCAGTACTTC
few . TRBJ1-1 TRBV28 CASRSTDMNTEAFF TGTGCCAGCCGATCGACAGACATGAACACTGAAGCTTTCTTT
many . TRBJ1-1 TRBV2 CASSEGRVEAFF TGTGCCAGCAGTGAGGGCAGGGTTGAAGCTTTCTTT
. TRBD1 TRBJ2-4 TRBV28 CASSGTANIQYF TGTGCCAGCAGTGGGACAGCCAACATTCAGTACTTC
many . TRBJ2-4 TRBV28 CASSFFPQLAKNIQYF TGTGCCAGCAGTTTTTTTCCGCAGCTAGCCAAAAACATTCAGTACTTC
. . TRBJ2-7 TRBV21-1 CASSKGRSTRKHF TGTGCCAGCAGCAAAGGGAGGTCGACAAGGAAGCACTTC
. . TRBJ1-5 TRBV28 CASSPDPYNQPQHF TGTGCCAGCAGTCCGGACCCTTACAATCAGCCCCAGCATTTT
. TRBD2 TRBJ2-3 TRBV7-9 CASSFQTSGKSTDTQYF TGTGCCAGCAGCTTTCAGACTAGCGGGAAGAGCACAGATACGCAGTATTTT
many . TRBJ1-1 TRBV6-2/TRBV6-3 CASRTSELMNTEAFF TGTGCCAGCCGTACGAGCGAGCTCATGAACACTGAAGCTTTCTTT
few TRBD1 TRBJ2-6 TRBV5-1 CASSMTGDGANVLTF TGCGCCAGCAGCATGACAGGGGATGGGGCCAACGTCCTGACTTTC
. TRBD1 TRBJ1-1 TRBV4-2 CASSPPNQGVTENTEAFF TGTGCCAGCAGCCCACCGAACCAGGGGGTCACGGAGAACACTGAAGCTTTCTTT
many . TRBJ2-3 TRBV12-3/TRBV12-4 CASSFSDTQYF TGTGCCAGCAGTTTTTCGGATACGCAGTATTTT
many . TRBJ2-3 TRBV20-1 CSARDLTGVPDTQYF TGCAGTGCTAGAGATCTCACCGGGGTCCCAGATACGCAGTATTTT
. . TRBJ2-7 TRBV20-1 CSAREIDREQYF TGCAGTGCTAGGGAAATCGACAGAGAGCAGTACTTC
many . TRBJ1-4 TRBV7-8 CASSQRGDAAEKLFF TGTGCCAGCAGCCAGAGGGGGGACGCGGCTGAAAAACTGTTTTTT
many TRBD1 TRBJ1-4 TRBV7-9 CASSQGTGREKLFF TGTGCCAGCAGCCAAGGGACAGGGCGAGAAAAACTGTTTTTT
few . TRBJ2-5 TRBV19 CASSLGTFQETQYF TGTGCCAGTAGTTTAGGTACCTTTCAAGAGACCCAGTACTTC
many . TRBJ1-1 TRBV5-6 CASSLVMNTEAFF TGTGCCAGCAGCTTGGTCATGAACACTGAAGCTTTCTTT
few . TRBJ2-3 TRBV19 CASSIGDTQYF TGTGCCAGTAGTATCGGAGATACGCAGTATTTT
. . TRBJ2-6 TRBV6-2/TRBV6-3 CASATRSGANVLTF TGTGCCAGCGCTACAAGGTCTGGGGCCAACGTCCTGACTTTC
few . TRBJ2-2 TRBV4-2 CASSQASGTSNTGELFF TGTGCCAGCAGCCAAGCGTCCGGGACTTCGAACACCGGGGAGCTGTTTTTT
. . TRBJ2-1 TRBV30 CAWSAGNEQFF TGTGCCTGGAGTGCGGGGAATGAGCAGTTCTTC
many . TRBJ2-2 TRBV24-1 CATTSGQATGELFF TGTGCCACCACTTCCGGGCAGGCGACCGGGGAGCTGTTTTTT
many . TRBJ1-4 TRBV6-5 CASSSYKWGRGQTNEKLFF TGTGCCAGCAGTTCATACAAATGGGGCCGGGGACAAACTAATGAAAAACTGTTTTTT
many . TRBJ2-7 TRBV28 CASSFPDSYEQYF TGTGCCAGCAGTTTCCCTGATTCCTACGAGCAGTACTTC
few . TRBJ2-7 TRBV5-1 CASSLEGNEQYF TGCGCCAGCAGCTTGGAAGGAAACGAGCAGTACTTC
few TRBD1 TRBJ2-1 TRBV24-1 CATSAGTGWYYEQFF TGTGCCACCAGTGCAGGGACAGGGTGGTATTATGAGCAGTTCTTC
. . TRBJ1-5 TRBV20-1 CSASPGAPNQPQHF TGCAGTGCTAGCCCAGGGGCACCCAATCAGCCCCAGCATTTT
many . TRBJ2-2 TRBV19 CASSIDNTGELFF TGTGCCAGTAGTATCGATAACACCGGGGAGCTGTTTTTT
many . TRBJ2-3 TRBV12-3/TRBV12-4 CASSPRGVDSTDTQYF TGTGCCAGCAGTCCCCGGGGAGTCGATAGCACAGATACGCAGTATTTT
few . TRBJ1-5 TRBV16 CASSQLDGNQPQHF TGTGCCAGCAGCCAATTAGACGGCAATCAGCCCCAGCATTTT
few TRBD1 TRBJ1-4 TRBV7-9 CASIDDRGHEKLFF TGTGCCAGCATCGATGACAGGGGGCATGAAAAACTGTTTTTT
. . TRBJ1-5 TRBV20-1 CSARVRDYSNQPQHF TGCAGTGCTAGAGTAAGAGATTATAGCAATCAGCCCCAGCATTTT